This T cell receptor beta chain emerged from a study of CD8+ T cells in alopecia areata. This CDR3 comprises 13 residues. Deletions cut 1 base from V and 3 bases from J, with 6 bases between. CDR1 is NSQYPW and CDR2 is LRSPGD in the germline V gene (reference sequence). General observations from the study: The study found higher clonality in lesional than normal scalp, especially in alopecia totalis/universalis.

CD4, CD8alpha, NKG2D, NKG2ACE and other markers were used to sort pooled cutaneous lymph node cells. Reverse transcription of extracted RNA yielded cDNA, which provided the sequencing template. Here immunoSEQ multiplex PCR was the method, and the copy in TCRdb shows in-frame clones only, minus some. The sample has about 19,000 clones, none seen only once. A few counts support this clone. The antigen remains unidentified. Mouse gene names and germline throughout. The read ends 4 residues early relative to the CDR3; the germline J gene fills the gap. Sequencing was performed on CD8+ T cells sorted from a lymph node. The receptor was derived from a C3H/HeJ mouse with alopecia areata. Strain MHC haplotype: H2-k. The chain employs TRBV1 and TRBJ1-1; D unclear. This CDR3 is CTCSAGSDTEVFF. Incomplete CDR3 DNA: TGCACCTGCAGTGCAGGGTCAGACACA.